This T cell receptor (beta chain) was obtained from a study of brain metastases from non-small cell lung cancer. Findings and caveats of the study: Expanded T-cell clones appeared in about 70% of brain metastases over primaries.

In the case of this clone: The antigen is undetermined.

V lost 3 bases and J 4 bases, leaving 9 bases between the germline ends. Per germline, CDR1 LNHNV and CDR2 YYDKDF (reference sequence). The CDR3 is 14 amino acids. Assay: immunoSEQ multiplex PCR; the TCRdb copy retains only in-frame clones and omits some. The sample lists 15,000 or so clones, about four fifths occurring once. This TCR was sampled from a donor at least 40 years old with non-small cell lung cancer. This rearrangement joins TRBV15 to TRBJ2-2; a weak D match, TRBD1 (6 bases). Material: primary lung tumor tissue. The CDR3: CATSRPGATGELFF. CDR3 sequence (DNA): TGTGCCACCAGCAGGCCAGGGGCCACCGGGGAGCTGTTTTTT.